The 28 T cell receptor beta chains in this list originate from one sample, sequenced in a study of blood T cells in healthy people across ages. The use of a sample-barcoded 5' primer and a J-beta primer mix characterized a second PCR of about 6 to 11 cycles. TCRdb processed the 5' RACE reads anew with MiXCR; each CDR3 protein has one entry. The sample shows hundreds of thousands of distinct CDR3 sequences, around 46% of them seen only once. Sequenced: blood. These receptors all stem from a man aged 25-45 years in good health.

Note on this clonotype: This may come from a read error, since a much larger clone is one base off. The chain is built from TRBV2 and TRBJ2-5; 8 nucleotides agree with TRBD1. The trim removed 4 bases at V and 5 bases at J, leaving 3 bases unmatched. This CDR3 comprises 13 residues. CDR1 and CDR2 (germline): SNHLY, FYNNEI. The CDR3 coding sequence is TGTGCCAGCAGTGGCAGGGGGCGGGAGACCCAGTACTTC. As protein: CASSGRGRETQYF. The variable domain in full, with the rest retrieved from reference TRBV2 and TRBJ2-5, is EPEVTQTPSHQVTQMGQEVILRCVPISNHLYFYWYRQILGQKVEFLVSFYNNEISEKSEIFDDQFSVERPDGSNFTLKIRSTKLEDSAMYFCASSGRGRETQYFGPGTRLLVL.

CDR3 protein: CASSGGQGDSETQYF. The CDR3 DNA follows: TGTGCCAGCAGCGGGGGACAGGGCGATTCGGAGACCCAGTACTTC. The chain couples TRBV6-6 to TRBJ2-5; 9 nucleotides agree with TRBD1. CDR1 and CDR2 from the germline V gene are MNHNY and SVGAGI (reference sequence). The ends lost 6 bases at V and 5 bases at J; junction bases unmatched: 10. The CDR3 is 15 amino acids.

The chain combines TRBV6-2 or TRBV6-3 with TRBJ1-1, with a tentative D call TRBD1 (5 bases). V lost 1 base and J 1 base, leaving 10 bases between the germline ends. Germline CDR1 MNHEY, CDR2 SVGEGT. The CDR3 extends over 15 amino acids. The CDR3 bases are TGTGCCAGCAGTTACTTGTCCAGGGAGAACACTGAAGCTTTCTTT. Encoded protein: CASSYLSRENTEAFF.

This clonotype was seen many times. This chain joins TRBV6-6 and TRBJ2-7; the D gene is possibly TRBD1 (5 bases). The germline V gene encodes CDR1 MNHNY and CDR2 SVGAGI (reference sequence). The CDR3 is 15 residues long. V was cut by 4 bases and J by 3 bases, with 16 bases left in between. CDR3 sequence reads: CASSSPTKGVYEQYF. In DNA, the CDR3 is TGTGCCAGCAGTTCCCCTACTAAAGGGGTCTACGAGCAGTACTTC.

The rearrangement joins TRBV7-2 to TRBJ1-4, with TRBD1 as a possible D gene (5 bases). Trimming took off 4 bases at V and 7 bases at J, with 16 bases between the two ends. The CDR3 length is 15 residues. CDR1 is SGHTA and CDR2 is FQGNSA in the germline V gene. The CDR3 protein is CASSSVGGRVEKLFF. CDR3 nucleotides: TGTGCCAGCAGCTCCGTCGGGGGAAGGGTTGAAAAACTGTTTTTT.

This chain links TRBV9 with TRBJ2-5, with a possible D match to TRBD1 (7 bases). V lost 3 bases to trimming and J lost 11 bases, with 23 bases between them. CDR3 length: 15 residues. CDR1 is SGDLS, CDR2 YYNGEE, per germline. CDR3 sequence reads: CASSAGGKSYNEQYF. In DNA form, the CDR3 reads TGTGCCAGCAGCGCAGGGGGGAAGTCCTACAATGAGCAGTACTTC.

This chain joins TRBV6-1 and TRBJ1-5; D unclear. Germline CDR1 and CDR2: MNHNS and SASEGT. The germline V and J ends were trimmed by 6 bases and 1 base, with 19 bases remaining between them. This CDR3 contains 17 residues. In nucleotides, the CDR3 is TGTGCCAGCAGCCTCCACCGACGTGAAACGAGCAATCAGCCCCAGCATTTT. Translating it yields CASSLHRRETSNQPQHF.

The V gene is TRBV6-2 or TRBV6-3, the J gene TRBJ2-7, with 9 positions matching TRBD2. Germline loops: CDR1 MNHEY, CDR2 SVGEGT. The CDR3 consists of 15 residues. Unmatched junction bases numbered 9, after V lost 4 bases and J lost 5 bases. This chain's CDR3 is CASSSPRTSVNEQYF. In DNA form, the CDR3 reads TGTGCCAGCAGTTCCCCACGGACTAGCGTTAACGAGCAGTACTTC.

The chain carries TRBV18 and TRBJ1-4; 7 bases align to TRBD1. This CDR3 contains 16 residues. The germline CDR1 and CDR2 sequences are KGHSH and LQKENI. J was trimmed by 0 bases and V by 6 bases; bases with no gene match: 7. CDR3 amino acids: CASSPKTGSTNEKLFF. Here the CDR3 DNA reads TGTGCCAGCTCGCCAAAGACAGGGTCAACTAATGAAAAACTGTTTTTT. Full variable domain (rest looked up from reference TRBV18 and TRBJ1-4): NAGVMQNPRHLVRRRGQEARLRCSPMKGHSHVYWYRQLPEEGLKFMVYLQKENIIDESGMPKERFSAEFPKEGPSILRIQQVVRGDSAAYFCASSPKTGSTNEKLFFGSGTQLSVL.

V is TRBV6-5 and J is TRBJ1-2; tentatively, D is TRBD1 (6 bases). Trimming took 6 bases from V and 2 from J, leaving 13 bases between them. The CDR3 runs 14 residues. Germline values: CDR1 MNHEY, CDR2 SVGAGI. CDR3 region: CASRTQGLNYGYTF. CDR3 in DNA: TGTGCCAGCAGAACGCAGGGGTTGAACTATGGCTACACCTTC.

The V gene is TRBV5-1, the J gene TRBJ2-1, with a weak D call TRBD1 (6 bases). This CDR3 region has 14 residues. Germline V gene data show CDR1 as SGHRS and CDR2 as YFSETQ. Trimming removed 4 bases from V and 7 bases from J, with 15 bases in between. The CDR3 region is CASSGGFGGNEQFF. The CDR3 DNA is TGCGCCAGCAGCGGGGGCTTCGGCGGGAATGAGCAGTTCTTC.

The V gene is TRBV2, the J gene TRBJ1-2; weak D call: TRBD1 (5 bases). There are 14 residues in the CDR3. V shed 5 bases and J shed 7 bases, with 17 bases lying between them. Germline lookup yields CDR1 SNHLY and CDR2 FYNNEI. The CDR3 protein is CASSTLAGRIGYTF. The CDR3 DNA follows: TGTGCCAGCAGTACCCTCGCAGGGCGCATTGGCTACACCTTC.

V usage is TRBV2 and J usage is TRBJ2-1; 8 nucleotides match TRBD2. Trimming at V came to 6 bases and at J to 10 bases, leaving 5 bases not matched to a gene. The length of the CDR3 is 12 residues. From germline, CDR1 is SNHLY and CDR2 FYNNEI. The CDR3 here is CASRRGLEEQFF. The CDR3 DNA reads as TGTGCCAGCAGGAGGGGACTAGAAGAGCAGTTCTTC.

The V and J genes are TRBV7-3 and TRBJ1-1; TRBD1 agrees at 9 bases. The junction had 7 bases not matched to a gene; V was cut back by 3 bases and J by 5 bases. Germline loops: CDR1 SGHTA, CDR2 FQGTGA. This CDR3 is built from 15 residues. This CDR3 is CASSFSGQGITEAFF. CDR3 nucleotide sequence: TGTGCCAGCAGCTTCTCGGGACAGGGAATTACTGAAGCTTTCTTT.

This chain links TRBV3-1 with TRBJ2-4; 8 nucleotides line up with TRBD2. TRBJ2-7 explains the end of the DNA better; the J call may be wrong. This CDR3 contains 15 residues. Germline CDR1 LGHDT, CDR2 YNNKEL (reference sequence). The CDR3 protein is CASSQAGGGLAEQYF. CDR3 nucleotides: TGTGCCAGCAGCCAAGCCGGGGGGGGTCTAGCCGAGCAGTACTTC.

The sample holds many counts of this clonotype. V gene TRBV28 combines with J gene TRBJ2-3; D remains ambiguous. Deletions cut 8 bases from V and 7 bases from J, with 10 bases between. CDR1 and CDR2 (germline): MDHEN, SYDVKM. This CDR3 comprises 11 residues. The CDR3 loop is CASSYTYTQYF. The CDR3 region has the DNA TGTGCCAGCTCTTACACGTATACGCAGTATTTT.

The chain is built from TRBV29-1 and TRBJ1-2, with D perhaps TRBD1 (5 bases). V was shortened by 8 bases and J by 6 bases, with 16 bases between the two germline ends. Germline CDR1 SQVTM, CDR2 ANQGSEA. The length of the CDR3 is 12 residues. CDR3 protein: CSTGAPRDGYTF. The CDR3, as DNA: TGCAGCACCGGGGCACCTAGGGATGGCTACACCTTC.

This chain joins TRBV5-1 and TRBJ2-7; 11 nucleotides match TRBD2. This CDR3 is built from 15 residues. V was clipped by 4 bases and J by 6 bases; unmatched bases: 9. Germline CDR1 reads SGHRS; CDR2 reads YFSETQ. CDR3: CASSPIAGGPCEQYF. The CDR3 region has the DNA TGCGCCAGCAGCCCAATAGCGGGAGGGCCGTGCGAGCAGTACTTC.

CDR3 in amino acids: CASSLHPKNSPLHF. Here the CDR3 DNA reads TGTGCCAGCAGTTTACATCCGAAGAATTCACCCCTCCACTTT. This rearrangement joins TRBV12-3 or TRBV12-4 to TRBJ1-6; the D is unclear. CDR3 length: 14 residues. The germline V and J ends were trimmed by 2 bases and 7 bases, with 9 bases remaining between them.

This clonotype was found once. The chain joins TRBV4-2 to TRBJ2-1; 9 bases agree with TRBD2. This CDR3 region has 18 residues. CDR1 and CDR2 (germline): LGHNA, YNFKEQ. The trim removed 1 base at V and 4 bases at J, leaving 11 bases unmatched. In DNA, the CDR3 is TGTGCCAGCAGCCAAGCCCCACCCCCGGCGGGAGGGTACAATGAGCAGTTCTTC. Its translation is CASSQAPPPAGGYNEQFF.

The sample holds a few counts of this clonotype. V is TRBV7-2 and J is TRBJ2-5, with no clear D. The J call may be wrong; the DNA end is better matched by TRBJ2-7. This CDR3 has 12 residues. CDR1 is SGHTA and CDR2 is FQGNSA in the germline V gene. This CDR3 is CASSARQGEQYF. The CDR3 DNA reads TGTGCCAGCAGCGCGAGACAAGGCGAGCAGTACTTC.

This clonotype was counted ten times or more. This sequence joins TRBV3-1 and TRBJ2-7; D not certain. Germline V gene sequence: CDR1 LGHDT, CDR2 YNNKEL (reference sequence). V lost 2 bases and J lost 0, with 8 bases in between. This CDR3 has 14 residues. This CDR3 is CASSQPGLSYEQYF. The CDR3 DNA reads as TGTGCCAGCAGCCAACCCGGTCTCTCCTACGAGCAGTACTTC.

The chain recombines TRBV20-1 with TRBJ2-3; D is undetermined. CDR1 is DFQATT, CDR2 SNEGSKA, per germline (reference sequence). This CDR3 has 14 residues. With 3 bases removed from V and 2 bases from J, the gap between germline ends came to 12 bases. DNA for the CDR3: TGCAGTGCTAGCAGGTCCCAGTTCACAGATACGCAGTATTTT. Protein sequence: CSASRSQFTDTQYF.

The V gene is TRBV9, the J gene TRBJ1-2; TRBD1 might be the D (6 bases). This CDR3 has 15 residues. V lost 0 bases and J lost 4, with 13 bases in between. Germline V lookup: CDR1 SGDLS, CDR2 YYNGEE. DNA of the CDR3: TGTGCCAGCAGCGTAGTATCCCAGGGGCCCTATGGCTACACCTTC. It specifies CASSVVSQGPYGYTF. Full variable domain (remainder filled in from reference TRBV9 and TRBJ1-2): DSGVTQTPKHLITATGQRVTLRCSPRSGDLSVYWYQQSLDQGLQFLIQYYNGEERAKGNILERFSAQQFPDLHSELNLSSLELGDSALYFCASSVVSQGPYGYTFGSGTRLTVV.

CDR3 sequence: CASSQQLAIGNEQFF. DNA for the CDR3: TGTGCCAGCAGCCAACAACTAGCTATTGGGAATGAGCAGTTCTTC. The chain recombines TRBV14 with TRBJ2-1; D is perhaps TRBD2 (6 bases). Germline V gene sequence: CDR1 SGHDN, CDR2 FVKESK. The CDR3 is 15 amino acids. Trimming left V 2 bases short and J 7 bases short, with 15 bases between. The full variable domain, in which reference TRBV14 and TRBJ2-1 provide the parts outside the CDR3, is EAGVTQFPSHSVIEKGQTVTLRCDPISGHDNLYWYRRVMGKEIKFLLHFVKESKQDESGMPNNRFLAERTGGTYSTLKVQPAELEDSGVYFCASSQQLAIGNEQFFGPGTRLTVL.

The chain is built from TRBV20-1 and TRBJ2-1; 12 bases fit TRBD2. The DNA matches TRBJ2-7 better at its end, which makes the J call doubtful. CDR3 length equals 17 residues. Looked up from germline, CDR1 is DFQATT and CDR2 is SNEGSKA (reference sequence). The DNA of the CDR3 is TGCAGTGCTAGAGATCCCGGCGGACTAGCGGGGTACAATGAGCAGTACTTC. Translating gives CSARDPGGLAGYNEQYF.

The V call is TRBV3-1, the J call TRBJ2-3; a possible D gene is TRBD1 (6 bases). The germline CDR1 and CDR2 sequences are LGHDT and YNNKEL (reference sequence). Trimming took off 4 bases at V and 2 bases at J, with 22 bases between the two ends. This CDR3 spans 18 amino acids. This CDR3 reads CASSPTDWGPGSTDTQYF. CDR3 coding DNA: TGTGCCAGCAGCCCGACAGATTGGGGGCCCGGTTCCACAGATACGCAGTATTTT.

This clonotype has just a few counts. V and J are TRBV4-1 and TRBJ2-5; 8 nucleotides align to TRBD1. The CDR3 has 15 residues. Per germline, CDR1 MGHRA and CDR2 YSYEKL. The V and J ends lost 1 base and 2 bases, in that order; junction bases with no gene match: 3. CDR3 protein: CASSQGTGSQETQYF. The CDR3, as DNA: TGCGCCAGCAGCCAAGGGACAGGGTCACAAGAGACCCAGTACTTC.